One and the same sample provided the 5 T cell receptor beta chains below, sequenced in a study of blood T cell repertoires in COVID-19. The protocol was immunoSEQ multiplex PCR, while the TCRdb copy is restricted to in-frame clones and leaves out a portion. The table includes roughly 570,000 clones, approximately 91% detected once. The sequenced sample was peripheral blood. Source of these receptors: a woman between 45 and 65 years old with COVID-19, enrolled during active disease.

The genes are TRBV5-1 and TRBJ2-7; TRBD2 matches at 9 bases. The CDR3 loop spans 17 amino acids. The V and J ends lost 2 bases and 4 bases, in that order; junction bases with no gene match: 13. Germline assignment: CDR1 SGHRS and CDR2 YFSETQ. The CDR3 region is CASSLTSGRWGIYEQYF. CDR3 DNA: TGCGCCAGCAGCTTAACTAGCGGGCGATGGGGGATTTACGAGCAGTACTTC.

J is TRBJ2-7 and V is TRBV6-2 or TRBV6-3, with 12 positions matching TRBD2. J lost 2 bases, V lost 4 bases, and 12 bases had no gene match. CDR3 length: 18 amino acids. In germline, CDR1 is MNHEY, CDR2 SVGEGT. The CDR3 DNA sequence: TGTGCCAGCAGTTCCCCGTCCTCGACTAGCGGGAGCCCCTACGAGCAGTACTTC. Translated: CASSSPSSTSGSPYEQYF.

This rearrangement joins TRBV5-1 to TRBJ2-3; no definite D call. The CDR3 sequence is 15 residues long. From germline, CDR1 is SGHRS and CDR2 YFSETQ. V was cut by 4 bases and J by 0 bases, with 12 bases left in between. The CDR3 loop reads CASSPVVSSTDTQYF. As DNA, the CDR3 is TGCGCCAGCAGCCCCGTTGTCTCTAGCACAGATACGCAGTATTTT.

The V call is TRBV18, the J call TRBJ1-1, with 9 nucleotides matching TRBD1. Germline assignment: CDR1 KGHSH and CDR2 LQKENI. The CDR3 has 17 amino acids. Trimming took 6 bases from V and 4 from J; bases not matched to a gene: 15. This CDR3 is CASSSTGGAPVSTEAFF. The DNA of the CDR3 is TGTGCCAGCTCGTCCACAGGGGGCGCCCCGGTGAGCACTGAAGCTTTCTTT. Drawing the rest from reference TRBV18 and TRBJ1-1, the complete variable domain is NAGVMQNPRHLVRRRGQEARLRCSPMKGHSHVYWYRQLPEEGLKFMVYLQKENIIDESGMPKERFSAEFPKEGPSILRIQQVVRGDSAAYFCASSSTGGAPVSTEAFFGQGTRLTVV.

The chain links TRBV27 to TRBJ1-5; TRBD1 aligns across 10 bases. This CDR3 has 15 residues. Germline V lookup: CDR1 MNHEY, CDR2 SMNVEV (reference sequence). The ends lost 5 bases at V and 7 bases at J; junction bases unmatched: 8. The CDR3 region is CASSPGTGDWQPQHF. The CDR3 nucleotides read TGTGCCAGCAGTCCCGGGACAGGGGATTGGCAGCCCCAGCATTTT.